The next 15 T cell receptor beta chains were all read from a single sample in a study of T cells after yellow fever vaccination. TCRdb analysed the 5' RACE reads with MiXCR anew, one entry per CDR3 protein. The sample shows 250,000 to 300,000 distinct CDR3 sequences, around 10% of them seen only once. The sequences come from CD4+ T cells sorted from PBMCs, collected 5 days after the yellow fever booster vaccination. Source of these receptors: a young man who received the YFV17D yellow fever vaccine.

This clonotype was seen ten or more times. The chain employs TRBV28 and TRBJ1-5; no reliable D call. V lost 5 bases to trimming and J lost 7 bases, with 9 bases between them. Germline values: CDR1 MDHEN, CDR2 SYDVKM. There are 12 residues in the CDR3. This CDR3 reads CASSLYQQPQHF. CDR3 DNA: TGTGCCAGCAGTCTCTACCAGCAGCCCCAGCATTTT.

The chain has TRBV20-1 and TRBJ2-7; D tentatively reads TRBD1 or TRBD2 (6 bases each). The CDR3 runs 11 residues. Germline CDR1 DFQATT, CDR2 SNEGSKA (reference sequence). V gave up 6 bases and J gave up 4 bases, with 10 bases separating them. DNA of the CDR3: TGCAGTGCCGGGGGCGAATACGAGCAGTACTTC. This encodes CSAGGEYEQYF.

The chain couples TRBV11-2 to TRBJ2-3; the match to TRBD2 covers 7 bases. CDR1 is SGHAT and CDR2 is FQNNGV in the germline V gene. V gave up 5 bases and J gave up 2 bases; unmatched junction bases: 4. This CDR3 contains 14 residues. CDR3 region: CASSEAGPTDTQYF. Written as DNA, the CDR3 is TGTGCCAGCAGCGAAGCGGGGCCCACAGATACGCAGTATTTT.

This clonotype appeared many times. The CDR3 region is CASSYPGDYEQYF. The CDR3, as DNA: TGTGCCAGCAGCTACCCGGGGGACTACGAGCAGTACTTC. The chain combines TRBV3-1 with TRBJ2-7; D may be TRBD2 (6 bases). Germline loops: CDR1 LGHDT, CDR2 YNNKEL (reference sequence). Trimming removed 5 bases at V and 3 bases at J, with 11 bases between. The CDR3 loop spans 13 amino acids.

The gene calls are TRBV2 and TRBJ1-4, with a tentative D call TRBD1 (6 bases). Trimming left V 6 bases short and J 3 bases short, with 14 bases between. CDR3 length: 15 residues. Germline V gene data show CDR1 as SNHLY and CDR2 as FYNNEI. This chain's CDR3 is CASRASGGPNEKLFF. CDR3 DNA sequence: TGTGCCAGCAGGGCTTCGGGGGGCCCTAATGAAAAACTGTTTTTT.

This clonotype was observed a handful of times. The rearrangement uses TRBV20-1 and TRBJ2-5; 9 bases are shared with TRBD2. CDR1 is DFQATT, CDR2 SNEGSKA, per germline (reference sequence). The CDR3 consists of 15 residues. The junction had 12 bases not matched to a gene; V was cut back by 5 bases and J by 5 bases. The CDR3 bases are TGCAGTGCTTCATCGCGGGGGGGCCTTTGGGAGACCCAGTACTTC. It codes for CSASSRGGLWETQYF.

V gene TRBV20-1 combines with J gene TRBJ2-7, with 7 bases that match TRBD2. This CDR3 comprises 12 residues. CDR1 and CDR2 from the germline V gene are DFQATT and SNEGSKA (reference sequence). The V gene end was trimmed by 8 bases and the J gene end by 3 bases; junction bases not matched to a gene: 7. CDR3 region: CSLGRNHYEQYV. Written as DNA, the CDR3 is TGCAGTCTCGGGAGGAATCACTACGAGCAGTACGTC.

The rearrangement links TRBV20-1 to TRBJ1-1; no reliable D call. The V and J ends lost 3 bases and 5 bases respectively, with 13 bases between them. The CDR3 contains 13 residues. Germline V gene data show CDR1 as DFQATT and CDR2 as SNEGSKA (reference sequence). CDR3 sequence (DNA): TGCAGTGCTAGTCCGGGGTCAGGAACTGAAGCTTTCTTT. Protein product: CSASPGSGTEAFF.

CDR3 DNA sequence: TGTGCCAGCAGTTCAGGGCATCAGGGGAATCAGCCCCAGCATTTT. Translation: CASSSGHQGNQPQHF. The V and J genes are TRBV2 and TRBJ1-5; a weak D match, TRBD1 (6 bases). V shed 5 bases and J shed 4 bases, with 15 bases lying between them. Germline lookup yields CDR1 SNHLY and CDR2 FYNNEI. The CDR3 runs to 15 residues.

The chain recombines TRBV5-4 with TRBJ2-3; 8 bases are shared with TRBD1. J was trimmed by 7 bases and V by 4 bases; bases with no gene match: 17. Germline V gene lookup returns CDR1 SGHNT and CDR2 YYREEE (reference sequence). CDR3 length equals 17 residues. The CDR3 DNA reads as TGTGCCAGCAGCGTCCTAAACAGGGGGACGCGGGATCATACGCAGTATTTT. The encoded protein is CASSVLNRGTRDHTQYF.

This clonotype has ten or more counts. The CDR3 protein is CAISDFVEGAAFF. In DNA form, the CDR3 reads TGTGCCATCAGTGATTTTGTTGAGGGGGCGGCTTTCTTT. This chain links TRBV10-3 with TRBJ1-1; 7 nucleotides line up with TRBD1. The CDR3 covers 13 residues. The V gene end was trimmed by 3 bases and the J gene end by 11 bases; junction bases not matched to a gene: 9. CDR1 and CDR2 (germline): ENHRY, SYGVKD.

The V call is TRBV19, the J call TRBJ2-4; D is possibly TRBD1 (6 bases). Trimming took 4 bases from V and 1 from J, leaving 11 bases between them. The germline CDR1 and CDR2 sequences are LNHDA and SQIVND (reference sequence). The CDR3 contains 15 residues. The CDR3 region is CASSTQGSAKNIQYF. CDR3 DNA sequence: TGTGCCAGTAGTACCCAGGGGAGCGCCAAAAACATTCAGTACTTC.

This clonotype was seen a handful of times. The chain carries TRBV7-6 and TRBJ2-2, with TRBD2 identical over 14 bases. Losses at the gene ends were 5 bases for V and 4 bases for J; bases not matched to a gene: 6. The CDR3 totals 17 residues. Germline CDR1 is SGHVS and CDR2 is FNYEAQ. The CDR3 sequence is CASSPAGTSGGTGELFF. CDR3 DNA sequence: TGTGCCAGCAGCCCGGCAGGGACTAGCGGGGGCACCGGGGAGCTGTTTTTT.

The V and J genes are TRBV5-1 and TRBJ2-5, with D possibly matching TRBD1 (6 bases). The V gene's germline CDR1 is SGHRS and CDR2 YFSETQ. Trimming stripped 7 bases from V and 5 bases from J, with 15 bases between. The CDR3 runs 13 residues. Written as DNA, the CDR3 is TGCGCCAGCGATACAGGGTTGGGGGAGACCCAGTACTTC. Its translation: CASDTGLGETQYF. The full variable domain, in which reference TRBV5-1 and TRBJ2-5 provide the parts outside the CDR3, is KAGVTQTPRYLIKTRGQQVTLSCSPISGHRSVSWYQQTPGQGLQFLFEYFSETQRNKGNFPGRFSGRQFSNSRSEMNVSTLELGDSALYLCASDTGLGETQYFGPGTRLLVL.

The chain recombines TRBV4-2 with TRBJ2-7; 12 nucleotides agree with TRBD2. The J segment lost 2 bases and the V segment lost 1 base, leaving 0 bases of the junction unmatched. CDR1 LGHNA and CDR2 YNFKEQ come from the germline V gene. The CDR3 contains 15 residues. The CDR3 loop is CASSQGLAGAYEQYF. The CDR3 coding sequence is TGTGCCAGCAGCCAAGGACTAGCGGGGGCCTACGAGCAGTACTTC.